This is a list of T cell receptor beta chains from one sample in a study of blood T cell repertoires in COVID-19. Clones were read by immunoSEQ multiplex PCR, and TCRdb kept only the in-frame ones, dropping some. The sample lists 450,000 to 600,000 clones, 87% seen once, with around 0.7% in the top ten. Material: PBMCs or T cells enriched from blood (not recorded which). These receptors originate from a woman aged 18-30 years who had recovered from COVID-19. Each CDR3 is given with its conserved first and last residue. The D gene is left open where the match is weak. Not all rows give a size; the values are once, few, many and, for expanded clones, a class.

DNA	CDR3	J	V	size	D
TGTGCCAGCAGCTTAACAGGGAACGGCGAGCAGTACTTC	CASSLTGNGEQYF	TRBJ2-7	TRBV2	.	.
TGTGCCAGCAGTGAAGATCGGTCGTCCGGGGGAGCTTTCTTT	CASSEDRSSGGAFF	TRBJ1-1	TRBV6-1	.	.
TGTGCCAGCAGTCATCAGTTATACGAGCAGTACTTC	CASSHQLYEQYF	TRBJ2-7	TRBV28	.	.
TGCGCCAGCAGCTTGGACATACTAACGAACACCGGGGAGCTGTTTTTT	CASSLDILTNTGELFF	TRBJ2-2	TRBV5-1	.	.
TGTGCCAGCAGCTTAGATCGACTAGCTTCAGATACGCAGTATTTT	CASSLDRLASDTQYF	TRBJ2-3	TRBV11-2	.	TRBD2
TGTGCCAGTAGTCGGGAGCGGGTCCACGTATATAGCAATCAGCCCCAGCATTTT	CASSRERVHVYSNQPQHF	TRBJ1-5	TRBV19	.	.
TGTGCCAGCAGCCAAGGGGGGAGGTATGGCTACACCTTC	CASSQGGRYGYTF	TRBJ1-2	TRBV3-1/TRBV3-2	.	.
TGTGCCAGTAGTATAGGGGGTAGCGGGTGGATCTACGAGCAGTACTTC	CASSIGGSGWIYEQYF	TRBJ2-7	TRBV19	.	TRBD2
TGTGCCAGCAACGAGAGGATAGCGGACAGGGTCTATGGCTACACCTTC	CASNERIADRVYGYTF	TRBJ1-2	TRBV4-2	few	TRBD1
TGTGCCAGCAGCTTGGTCACCTGGAGGGGAGAGACCCAGTACTTC	CASSLVTWRGETQYF	TRBJ2-5	TRBV11-2	.	.
TGTGCCACCTCCCCCCCAGTGATCTATGGCTACACCTTC	CATSPPVIYGYTF	TRBJ1-2	TRBV7-9	.	.
TGTGCCAGCAGCTTAGAAGGGGGGGGAGGGACTGAAGCTTTCTTT	CASSLEGGGGTEAFF	TRBJ1-1	TRBV7-2	.	.
TGTGCCAGCAGCCCAGCGGGGACAGGGATGGCCAACGTCCTGACTTTC	CASSPAGTGMANVLTF	TRBJ2-6	TRBV5-5	few	TRBD1
TGTGCCAGCAGTGTCGAGCCGGATGAAAAACTGTTTTTT	CASSVEPDEKLFF	TRBJ1-4	TRBV2	.	.
TGCGCCAGCAGCTCGGTTACCGGGATTACTACAGATACGCAGTATTTT	CASSSVTGITTDTQYF	TRBJ2-3	TRBV5-1	.	.
TGTGCCAGCAGCCCGAATCCTAGCGGGGCCTACAATGAGCAGTTCTTC	CASSPNPSGAYNEQFF	TRBJ2-1	TRBV7-3	.	TRBD2
TGTGCCAGCAGCACCTACCTTGGGAGCGAGCAGTACTTC	CASSTYLGSEQYF	TRBJ2-7	TRBV7-2	.	.
TGCGCCAGCAGCTTGGACGGGAGTGACAGGGGTAAGTCACCCCTCCACTTT	CASSLDGSDRGKSPLHF	TRBJ1-6	TRBV5-1	.	TRBD1
TGCGCCAGCAAGAGACAGGAGAACACCGGGGAGCTGTTTTTT	CASKRQENTGELFF	TRBJ2-2	TRBV5-1	.	.
TGTGCCAGCAGAGACAGAGATGGCTACACCTTC	CASRDRDGYTF	TRBJ1-2	TRBV6-5	many	.
TGCGCCAGCACCCCGGGGGGAGGGGAGACCCAGTACTTC	CASTPGGGETQYF	TRBJ2-5	TRBV5-1	.	TRBD2
TGTGCCAGTAGTTTCCTAGATGTCAGCACAGATACGCAGTATTTT	CASSFLDVSTDTQYF	TRBJ2-3	TRBV19	.	.